The rows below give T cell receptor beta chains drawn from one sample of a study of PD-L1 blockade in urothelial cancer. Assay used: immunoSEQ multiplex PCR; TCRdb lists only in-frame clones, some missing. The sample has tens of thousands of clones, 70% to 80% seen once. This specimen consisted of PBMCs, obtained around atezolizumab (anti-PD-L1) treatment. The receptors were gathered from a man aged 65 to 85 with urothelial cancer. The CDR3 runs from the conserved cysteine through the conserved F or W. A D gene is named only where the DNA matches it firmly. Some rows mark clone size as missing; the rest say once, few, many or name a class of expanded clone.

v_call	clone_size	j_call	d_call	cdr3_aa	cdr3_nt
TRBV5-5	.	TRBJ1-5	.	CASSLDLRGLGSNQPQHF	TGTGCCAGCAGCTTGGATCTGCGGGGGCTTGGTAGCAATCAGCCCCAGCATTTT
TRBV2	few	TRBJ1-2	.	CASSELQNYGYTF	TGTGCCAGCAGTGAGCTACAGAACTATGGCTACACCTTC
TRBV7-2	.	TRBJ1-5	TRBD1	CASSRTGVYNQPQHF	TGTGCCAGCAGCCGGACAGGGGTTTACAATCAGCCCCAGCATTTT
TRBV11-3	.	TRBJ2-1	.	CASSPTRNEDNEQFF	TGTGCCAGCAGCCCAACTAGAAACGAGGACAATGAGCAGTTCTTC
TRBV6-1	.	TRBJ1-5	.	CASSEGGRNNQPQHF	TGTGCCAGCAGTGAAGGGGGGAGGAACAATCAGCCCCAGCATTTT
TRBV5-1	.	TRBJ1-2	TRBD1	CASSLRQGSGGYTF	TGCGCCAGCAGCCTCCGACAGGGCTCGGGTGGCTACACCTTC
TRBV7-2	.	TRBJ2-1	TRBD2	CASSLGTSGSEQFF	TGTGCCAGCAGCCTGGGGACTAGCGGAAGTGAGCAGTTCTTC
TRBV18	once	TRBJ1-2	.	CASSPPSGDYGYTF	TGTGCCAGCTCACCACCTTCAGGTGACTATGGCTACACCTTC
TRBV7-2	once	TRBJ1-1	.	CASSLGGRVNTEAFF	TGTGCCAGCAGCTTAGGAGGCAGGGTGAACACTGAAGCTTTCTTT
TRBV10-3	.	TRBJ1-3	.	CAISDRGNLGNTIYF	TGTGCCATCAGTGATCGGGGTAATCTTGGAAACACCATATATTTT
TRBV19	.	TRBJ1-5	TRBD1	CASRTGLGNQPQHF	TGTGCCAGTAGGACAGGGTTGGGCAATCAGCCCCAGCATTTT
TRBV7-2	.	TRBJ2-7	TRBD2	CASSFLSGGTSYEQYF	TGTGCCAGCAGCTTCTTAAGCGGGGGGACTTCCTACGAGCAGTACTTC
TRBV6-1	.	TRBJ2-1	TRBD1	CASSDGQGMGDEQFF	TGTGCCAGCAGTGACGGACAGGGAATGGGTGATGAGCAGTTCTTC
TRBV25-1	.	TRBJ1-3	TRBD1	CASSDTGAVSGNTIYF	TGTGCCAGCAGTGATACAGGGGCCGTCTCTGGAAACACCATATATTTT
TRBV4-2	.	TRBJ2-5	TRBD2	CASSQSRMSGRPQGETQYF	TGTGCCAGCAGCCAATCCCGGATGAGCGGGAGACCTCAGGGAGAGACCCAGTACTTC
TRBV15	once	TRBJ2-5	.	CATSRDGGGSETQYF	TGTGCCACCAGCAGAGACGGAGGCGGCTCGGAGACCCAGTACTTC
TRBV7-9	.	TRBJ2-4	.	CASSSILSGKGDIQYF	TGTGCCAGCAGCTCGATCCTAAGTGGGAAGGGGGACATTCAGTACTTC
TRBV5-4	.	TRBJ1-2	TRBD1	CASSPGTGFGYTF	TGTGCCAGCAGCCCTGGGACAGGGTTTGGCTACACCTTC
TRBV7-6	.	TRBJ2-1	TRBD2	CASSLSSGRPQFF	TGTGCCAGCAGCTTAAGCTCCGGGAGGCCGCAGTTCTTC